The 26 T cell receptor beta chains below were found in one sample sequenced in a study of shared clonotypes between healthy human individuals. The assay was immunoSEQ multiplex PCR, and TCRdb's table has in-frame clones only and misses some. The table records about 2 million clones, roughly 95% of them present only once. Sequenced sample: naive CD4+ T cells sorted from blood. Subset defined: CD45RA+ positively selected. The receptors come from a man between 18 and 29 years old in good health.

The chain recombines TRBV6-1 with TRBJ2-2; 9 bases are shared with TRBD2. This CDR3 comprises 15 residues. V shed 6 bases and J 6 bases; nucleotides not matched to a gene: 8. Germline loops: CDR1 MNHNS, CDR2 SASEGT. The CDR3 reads CASSHSSGKAGELFF. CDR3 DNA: TGTGCCAGCAGCCACTCTAGCGGGAAGGCCGGGGAGCTGTTTTTT.

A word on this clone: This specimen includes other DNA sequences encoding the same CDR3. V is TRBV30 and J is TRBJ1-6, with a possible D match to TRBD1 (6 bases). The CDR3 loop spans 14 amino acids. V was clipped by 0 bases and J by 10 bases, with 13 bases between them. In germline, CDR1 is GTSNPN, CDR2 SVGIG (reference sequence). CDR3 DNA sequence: TGTGCCTGGAGTGTACAAGGGGGAGGGTCACCCCTCCACTTT. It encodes CAWSVQGGGSPLHF.

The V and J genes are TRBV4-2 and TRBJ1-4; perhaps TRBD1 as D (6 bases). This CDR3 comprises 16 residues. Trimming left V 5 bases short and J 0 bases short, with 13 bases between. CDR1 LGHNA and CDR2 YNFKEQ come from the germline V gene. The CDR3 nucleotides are TGTGCCAGCAGCTTGGGGGCAGGAGCAACTAATGAAAAACTGTTTTTT. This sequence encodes CASSLGAGATNEKLFF.

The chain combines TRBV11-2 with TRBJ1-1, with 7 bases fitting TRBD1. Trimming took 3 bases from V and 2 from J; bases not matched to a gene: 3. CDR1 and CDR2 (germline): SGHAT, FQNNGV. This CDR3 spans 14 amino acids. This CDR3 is CASSLTGLNTEAFF. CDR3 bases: TGTGCCAGCAGCTTGACAGGGCTAAACACTGAAGCTTTCTTT.

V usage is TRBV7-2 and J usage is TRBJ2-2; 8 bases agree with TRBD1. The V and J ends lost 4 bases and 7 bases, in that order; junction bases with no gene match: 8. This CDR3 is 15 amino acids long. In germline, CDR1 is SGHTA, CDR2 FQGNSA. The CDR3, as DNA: TGTGCCAGCAGCTCGTTCCAGGGGGCGGGCGGGGAGCTGTTTTTT. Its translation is CASSSFQGAGGELFF.

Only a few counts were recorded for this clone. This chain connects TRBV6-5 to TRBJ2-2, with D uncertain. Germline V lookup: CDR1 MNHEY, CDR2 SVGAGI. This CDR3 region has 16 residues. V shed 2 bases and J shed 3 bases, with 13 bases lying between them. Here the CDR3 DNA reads TGTGCCAGCAGTTACCTTGGGAATCTTCACACCGGGGAGCTGTTTTTT. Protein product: CASSYLGNLHTGELFF.

The CDR3 reads CASSVGAGEGNEQFF. The CDR3 DNA is TGTGCCAGCAGCGTAGGTGCGGGGGAGGGCAATGAGCAGTTCTTC. The chain joins TRBV9 to TRBJ2-1; 7 nucleotides line up with TRBD2. V shed 0 bases and J 6 bases; nucleotides not matched to a gene: 6. The CDR3 is 15 residues long. Germline loops: CDR1 SGDLS, CDR2 YYNGEE.

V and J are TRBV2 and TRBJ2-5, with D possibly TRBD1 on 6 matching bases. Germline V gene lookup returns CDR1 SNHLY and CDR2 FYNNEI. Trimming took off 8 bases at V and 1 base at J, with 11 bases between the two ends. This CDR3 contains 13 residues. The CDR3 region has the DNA TGTGCCAGCGCTAGGGGGACCCAAGAGACCCAGTACTTC. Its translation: CASARGTQETQYF.

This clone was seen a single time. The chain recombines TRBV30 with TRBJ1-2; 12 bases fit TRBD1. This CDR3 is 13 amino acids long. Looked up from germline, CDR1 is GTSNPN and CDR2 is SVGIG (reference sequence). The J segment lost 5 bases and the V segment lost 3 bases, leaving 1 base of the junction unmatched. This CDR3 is CAWRGQGAYGYTF. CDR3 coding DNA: TGTGCCTGGAGGGGACAGGGGGCGTATGGCTACACCTTC.

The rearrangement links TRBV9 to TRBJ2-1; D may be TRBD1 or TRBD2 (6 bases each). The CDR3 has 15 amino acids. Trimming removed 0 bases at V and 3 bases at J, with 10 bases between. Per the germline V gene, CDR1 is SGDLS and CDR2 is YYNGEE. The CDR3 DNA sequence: TGTGCCAGCAGCGTAGAAGGGGGGAACTACAATGAGCAGTTCTTC. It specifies CASSVEGGNYNEQFF.

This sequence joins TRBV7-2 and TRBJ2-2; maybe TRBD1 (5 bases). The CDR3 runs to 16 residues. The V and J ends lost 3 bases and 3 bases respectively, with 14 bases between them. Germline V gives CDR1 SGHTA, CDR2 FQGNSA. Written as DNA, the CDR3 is TGTGCCAGCAGCTTCCGACTTGAAGGGGACACCGGGGAGCTGTTTTTT. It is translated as CASSFRLEGDTGELFF.

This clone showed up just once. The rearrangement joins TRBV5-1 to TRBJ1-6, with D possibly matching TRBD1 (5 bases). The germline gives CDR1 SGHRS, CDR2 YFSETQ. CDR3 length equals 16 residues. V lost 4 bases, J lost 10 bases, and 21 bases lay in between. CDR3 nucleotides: TGCGCCAGCAGCCCTGGGAGCAGGGTTTTGTCCTCACCCCTCCACTTT. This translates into CASSPGSRVLSSPLHF.

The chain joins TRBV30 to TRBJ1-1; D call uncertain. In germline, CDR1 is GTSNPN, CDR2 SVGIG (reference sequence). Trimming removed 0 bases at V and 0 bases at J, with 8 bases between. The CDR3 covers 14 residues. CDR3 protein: CAWSVLPMNTEAFF. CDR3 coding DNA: TGTGCCTGGAGTGTACTGCCCATGAACACTGAAGCTTTCTTT.

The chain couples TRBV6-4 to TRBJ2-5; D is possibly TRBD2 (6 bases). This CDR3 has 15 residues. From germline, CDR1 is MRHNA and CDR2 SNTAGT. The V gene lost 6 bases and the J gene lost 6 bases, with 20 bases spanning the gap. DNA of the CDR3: TGTGCCAGCAGGGGGAGGAGAAAAGGGCTAAAGACCCAGTACTTC. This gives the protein CASRGRRKGLKTQYF.

The CDR3: CASSTGQITYEQYF. DNA of the CDR3: TGCGCCAGCAGCACGGGACAGATAACCTACGAGCAGTACTTC. The rearrangement joins TRBV5-1 to TRBJ2-7, with 7 positions matching TRBD1. The CDR3 is 14 amino acids. V lost 4 bases and J lost 2; bases outside the gene matches: 6. Germline V gives CDR1 SGHRS, CDR2 YFSETQ.

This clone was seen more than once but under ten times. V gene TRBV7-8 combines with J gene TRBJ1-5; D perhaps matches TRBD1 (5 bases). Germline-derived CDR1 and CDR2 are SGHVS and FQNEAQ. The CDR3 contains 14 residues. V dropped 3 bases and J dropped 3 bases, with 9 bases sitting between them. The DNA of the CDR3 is TGTGCCAGCAGCTTTACCAGGGTCAATCAGCCCCAGCATTTT. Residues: CASSFTRVNQPQHF.

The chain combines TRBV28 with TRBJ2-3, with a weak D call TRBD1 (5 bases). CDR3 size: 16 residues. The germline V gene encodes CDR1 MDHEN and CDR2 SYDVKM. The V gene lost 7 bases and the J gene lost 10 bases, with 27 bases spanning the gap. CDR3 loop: CASTKGDVGPGRAQYF. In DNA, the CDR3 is TGTGCCAGCACTAAAGGGGATGTTGGGCCCGGCAGGGCGCAGTATTTT.

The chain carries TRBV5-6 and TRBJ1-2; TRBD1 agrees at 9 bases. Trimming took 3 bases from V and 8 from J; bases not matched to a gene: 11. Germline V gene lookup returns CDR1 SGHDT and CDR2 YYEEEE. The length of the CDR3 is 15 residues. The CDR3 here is CASSSAGTGLRGYTF. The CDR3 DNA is TGTGCCAGCAGCTCAGCCGGGACAGGGCTTCGGGGCTACACCTTC.

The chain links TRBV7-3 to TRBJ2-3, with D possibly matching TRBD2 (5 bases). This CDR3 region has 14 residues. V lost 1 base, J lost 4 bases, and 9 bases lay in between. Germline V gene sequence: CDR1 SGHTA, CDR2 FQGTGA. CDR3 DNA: TGTGCCAGCAGCTTAAATCCGAGGGCAGATACGCAGTATTTT. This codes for CASSLNPRADTQYF.

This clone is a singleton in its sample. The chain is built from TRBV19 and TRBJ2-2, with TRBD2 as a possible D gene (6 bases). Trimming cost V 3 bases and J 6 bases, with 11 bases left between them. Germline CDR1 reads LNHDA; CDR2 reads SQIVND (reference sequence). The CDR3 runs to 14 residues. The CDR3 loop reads CASSIQTGAGELFF. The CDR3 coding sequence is TGTGCCAGTAGTATTCAGACGGGGGCCGGGGAGCTGTTTTTT.

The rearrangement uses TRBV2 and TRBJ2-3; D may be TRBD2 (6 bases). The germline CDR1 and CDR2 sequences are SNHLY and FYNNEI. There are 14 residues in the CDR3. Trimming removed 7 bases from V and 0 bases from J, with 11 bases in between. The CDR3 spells CASTPDYSTDTQYF. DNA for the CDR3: TGTGCCAGCACCCCGGACTATAGCACAGATACGCAGTATTTT.

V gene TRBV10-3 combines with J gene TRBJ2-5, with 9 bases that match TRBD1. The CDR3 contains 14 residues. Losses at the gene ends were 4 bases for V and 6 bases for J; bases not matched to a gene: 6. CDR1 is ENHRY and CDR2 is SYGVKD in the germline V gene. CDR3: CAISATGGEKTQYF. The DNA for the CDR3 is TGTGCCATCAGTGCAACAGGGGGCGAGAAGACCCAGTACTTC.

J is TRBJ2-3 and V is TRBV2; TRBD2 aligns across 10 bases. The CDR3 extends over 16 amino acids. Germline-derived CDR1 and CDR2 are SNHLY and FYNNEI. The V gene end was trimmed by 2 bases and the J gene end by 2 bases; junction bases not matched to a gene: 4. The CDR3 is CASSEIAGGYTDTQYF. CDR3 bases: TGTGCCAGCAGTGAAATAGCGGGGGGCTACACAGATACGCAGTATTTT.

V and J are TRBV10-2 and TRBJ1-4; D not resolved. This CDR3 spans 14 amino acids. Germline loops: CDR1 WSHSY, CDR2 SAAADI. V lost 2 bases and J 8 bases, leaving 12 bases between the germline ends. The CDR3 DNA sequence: TGCGCCAGCAGTGAGCAAGGGTTACAGGAAAAACTGTTTTTT. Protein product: CASSEQGLQEKLFF.

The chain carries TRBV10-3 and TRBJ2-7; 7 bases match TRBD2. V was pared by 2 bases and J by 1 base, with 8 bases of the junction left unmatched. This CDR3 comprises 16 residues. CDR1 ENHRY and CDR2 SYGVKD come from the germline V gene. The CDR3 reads CAISELADKSSYEQYF. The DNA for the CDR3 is TGTGCCATCAGTGAGCTAGCGGATAAAAGTTCCTACGAGCAGTACTTC.

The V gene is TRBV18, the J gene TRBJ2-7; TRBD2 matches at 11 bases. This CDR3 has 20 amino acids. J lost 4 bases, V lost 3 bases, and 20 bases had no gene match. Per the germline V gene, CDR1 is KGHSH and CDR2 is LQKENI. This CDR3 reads CASSPVEGASSGRLLYEQYF. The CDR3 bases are TGTGCCAGCTCACCCGTCGAGGGCGCGTCTAGCGGGAGGCTTTTGTACGAGCAGTACTTC.